The clone carrying this T cell receptor (beta chain) was counted a few times. The antigen is not known. The data were obtained in a study of CD8+ T cells in alopecia areata. Sorted out of PBMCs were CD4+ T cells and CD8+ T cells. CDR1 is SEHNR and CDR2 is FQNEAQ in the germline V gene (reference sequence). The CDR3 extends over 12 amino acids. The germline V and J ends were trimmed by 1 base and 12 bases, with 12 bases remaining between them. It was cDNA, reverse transcribed from extracted RNA, that served as the sequencing template. Libraries were prepared by immunoSEQ multiplex PCR; TCRdb keeps only in-frame clonotypes and omits some of them. The sample has roughly 200,000 clones; around 50% are singletons. General observations from the study: Scalp samples also yield sequences of resident alphabeta T cells from normal skin. TCRs were shared less clearly across patients than in mice, possibly for HLA-related reasons. It was lesional scalp, especially alopecia totalis/universalis, that showed higher clonality than normal scalp.

The origin of this receptor is a human donor in good health. Source material: CD8+ T cells sorted from blood. The rearrangement joins TRBV7-9 to TRBJ1-2; D gene ambiguous. CDR3 amino acids: CASSLGGRPHTF. CDR3 sequence (DNA): TGTGCCAGCAGCTTAGGTGGGAGGCCTCACACCTTC.